The 8 T cell receptor beta chains reported below all come from one sample, sequenced in a study of spatial heterogeneity in lung cancer. One entry per CDR3 protein results from TCRdb running MiXCR on the 5' RACE reads. The sample consists of some 37,000 distinct CDR3 sequences, 7.5% of them appearing once. Specified time point: sample taken at primary tumor resection. The input material, whole RNA from tumor, nontumor lung or frozen PBMC, was sequenced unsorted. The sequences come from PBMCs, collected at surgery. The receptor source for this set is a male donor with early-stage non-small cell lung cancer.

This clonotype was seen only a few times. The genes are TRBV6-5 and TRBJ2-5; TRBD1 matches 10 bases. In germline, CDR1 is MNHEY, CDR2 SVGAGI. The CDR3 extends over 15 amino acids. The trim removed 1 base at V and 5 bases at J, leaving 4 bases unmatched. CDR3 bases: TGTGCCAGCAGTTACTTGGCGGGACAGGGGGAGACCCAGTACTTC. It translates to CASSYLAGQGETQYF.

V usage is TRBV27 and J usage is TRBJ1-1; D not resolved. CDR3 length equals 15 residues. In germline, CDR1 is MNHEY, CDR2 SMNVEV (reference sequence). V shed 4 bases and J shed 4 bases, with 16 bases lying between them. The CDR3 sequence: CASSSPRGRVTEAFF. CDR3 DNA sequence: TGTGCCAGCAGTTCCCCTCGCGGAAGGGTCACTGAAGCTTTCTTT.

This clonotype was counted many times. The rearrangement uses TRBV7-9 and TRBJ2-1; 9 bases line up with TRBD2. Per the germline V gene, CDR1 is SEHNR and CDR2 is FQNEAQ (reference sequence). CDR3 length equals 17 residues. V gave up 4 bases and J gave up 10 bases; unmatched junction bases: 17. DNA of the CDR3: TGTGCCAGCAGCTCCCCTCAAGGAGCGGGAGGCCGTCTGGAGCAGTTCTTC. Protein sequence: CASSSPQGAGGRLEQFF.

In this sample, this clonotype turned up a few times. The chain is built from TRBV5-6 and TRBJ2-7; 10 bases fit TRBD1. V shed 4 bases and J 11 bases; nucleotides not matched to a gene: 9. Germline assignment: CDR1 SGHDT and CDR2 YYEEEE. The CDR3 extends over 13 amino acids. The CDR3 nucleotides read TGTGCCAGCAGCCTTCCTGACGGGACAGGGGAGTACTTC. Translating gives CASSLPDGTGEYF.

This clonotype was picked up many times. This rearrangement joins TRBV29-1 to TRBJ1-1, with 10 bases identical to TRBD1. The CDR3 loop spans 15 amino acids. Germline lookup yields CDR1 SQVTM and CDR2 ANQGSEA. Trimming removed 6 bases from V and 4 bases from J; junction bases left unmatched: 11. Here the CDR3 DNA reads TGCAGCGTCGCCGCGGGACAGGGGTTGGGCACTGAAGCTTTCTTT. Translation: CSVAAGQGLGTEAFF.

This chain joins TRBV19 and TRBJ2-5, with a possible D match to TRBD2 (6 bases). Germline lookup yields CDR1 LNHDA and CDR2 SQIVND (reference sequence). This CDR3 is built from 15 residues. V was cut by 5 bases and J by 6 bases, with 19 bases left in between. CDR3: CASSPEGWAGKTQYF. The CDR3 bases are TGTGCCAGTAGTCCCGAAGGGTGGGCGGGAAAGACCCAGTACTTC.

Concerning this clonotype itself: A much bigger clone sits one base away, suggesting this may be a read error. The chain links TRBV5-1 to TRBJ1-1; D is unresolved. The germline CDR1 and CDR2 sequences are SGHRS and YFSETQ. The CDR3 is 13 amino acids. CDR3 protein: CTSRWAVDTEAFF. The CDR3 nucleotides are TGCACCAGCCGGTGGGCAGTTGACACTGAAGCTTTCTTT.

This clonotype was seen repeatedly, ten times or more. The genes are TRBV29-1 and TRBJ2-3, with TRBD2 identical over 8 bases. This CDR3 is built from 14 residues. The V gene's germline CDR1 is SQVTM and CDR2 ANQGSEA. With V trimmed by 4 bases and J by 5 bases, 8 bases remained unmatched. In DNA, the CDR3 is TGCAGCGTTGGGGGGAGCGGGAGAAAAGATACGCAGTATTTT. Amino acids: CSVGGSGRKDTQYF.